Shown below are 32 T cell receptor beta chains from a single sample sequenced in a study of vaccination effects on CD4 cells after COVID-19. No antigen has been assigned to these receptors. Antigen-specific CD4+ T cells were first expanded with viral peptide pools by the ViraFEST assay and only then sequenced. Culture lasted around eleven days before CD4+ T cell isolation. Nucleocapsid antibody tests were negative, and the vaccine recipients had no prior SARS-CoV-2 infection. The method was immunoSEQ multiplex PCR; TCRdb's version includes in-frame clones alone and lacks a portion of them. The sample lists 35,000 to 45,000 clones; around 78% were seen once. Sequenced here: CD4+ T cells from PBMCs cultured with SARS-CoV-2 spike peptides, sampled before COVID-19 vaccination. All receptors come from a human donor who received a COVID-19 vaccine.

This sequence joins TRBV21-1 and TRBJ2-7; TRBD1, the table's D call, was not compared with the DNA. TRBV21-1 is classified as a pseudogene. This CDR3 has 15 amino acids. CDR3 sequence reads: CASSKRLGRPYEQYV. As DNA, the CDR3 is TGTGCCAGCAGCAAAAGGTTGGGGCGCCCCTACGAGCAGTACGTC.

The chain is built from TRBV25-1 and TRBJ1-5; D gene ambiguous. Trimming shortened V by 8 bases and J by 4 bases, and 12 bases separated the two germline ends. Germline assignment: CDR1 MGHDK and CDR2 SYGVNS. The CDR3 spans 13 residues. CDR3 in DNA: TGTGCCAGCTCAGCGGCAACTAATCAGCCCCAGCATTTT. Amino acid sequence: CASSAATNQPQHF.

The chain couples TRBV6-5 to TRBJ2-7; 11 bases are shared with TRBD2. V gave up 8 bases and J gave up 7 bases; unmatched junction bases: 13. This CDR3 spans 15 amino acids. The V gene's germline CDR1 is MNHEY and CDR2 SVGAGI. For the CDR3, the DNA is TGTGCCAGCTCCCCTAGCGGGGGGTCTCCACTGGAGCAGTACGTC. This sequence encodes CASSPSGGSPLEQYV.

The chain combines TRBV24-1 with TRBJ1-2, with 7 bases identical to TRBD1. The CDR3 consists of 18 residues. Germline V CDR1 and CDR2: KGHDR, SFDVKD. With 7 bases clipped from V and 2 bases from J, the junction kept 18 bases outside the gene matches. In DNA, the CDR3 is TGTGCCACCAGCGAGAACAGGGGTCGTGGTCTATCGAACTATGGCTACACCTTC. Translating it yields CATSENRGRGLSNYGYTF.

The CDR3 here is CASSLGSKLSPLHF. Written as DNA, the CDR3 is TGTGCCAGCAGCTTAGGAAGTAAATTATCACCCCTCCACTTT. J is TRBJ1-6 and V is TRBV11-2; D is undetermined. The CDR3 runs 14 residues. In germline, CDR1 is SGHAT, CDR2 FQNNGV. The germline V and J ends were trimmed by 1 base and 10 bases, with 11 bases remaining between them.

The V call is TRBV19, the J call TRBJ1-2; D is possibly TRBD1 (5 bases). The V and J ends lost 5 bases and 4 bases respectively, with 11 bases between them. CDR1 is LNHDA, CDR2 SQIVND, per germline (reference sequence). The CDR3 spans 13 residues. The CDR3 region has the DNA TGTGCCAGTAGTTCGCCGGGGGGCTATGGCTACACCTTC. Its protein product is CASSSPGGYGYTF. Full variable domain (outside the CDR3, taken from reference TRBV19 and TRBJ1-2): DGGITQSPKYLFRKEGQNVTLSCEQNLNHDAMYWYRQDPGQGLRLIYYSQIVNDFQKGDIAEGYSVSREKKESFPLTVTSAQKNPTAFYLCASSSPGGYGYTFGSGTRLTVV.

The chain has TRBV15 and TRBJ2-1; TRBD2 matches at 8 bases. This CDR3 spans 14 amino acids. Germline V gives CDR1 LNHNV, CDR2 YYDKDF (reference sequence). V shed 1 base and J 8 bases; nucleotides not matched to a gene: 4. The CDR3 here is CATSRVAGGYEQFF. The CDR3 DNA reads TGTGCCACCAGCAGAGTGGCGGGGGGCTATGAGCAGTTCTTC. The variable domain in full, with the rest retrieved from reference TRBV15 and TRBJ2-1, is DAMVIQNPRYQVTQFGKPVTLSCSQTLNHNVMYWYQQKSSQAPKLLFHYYDKDFNNEADTPDNFQSRRPNTSFCFLDIRSPGLGDTAMYLCATSRVAGGYEQFFGPGTRLTVL.

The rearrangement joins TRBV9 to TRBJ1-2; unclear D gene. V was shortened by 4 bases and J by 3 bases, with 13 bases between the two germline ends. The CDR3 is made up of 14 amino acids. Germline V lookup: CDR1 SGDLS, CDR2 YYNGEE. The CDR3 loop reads CASSPSGKDYGYTF. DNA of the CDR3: TGTGCCAGCAGCCCTTCGGGGAAGGACTATGGCTACACCTTC.

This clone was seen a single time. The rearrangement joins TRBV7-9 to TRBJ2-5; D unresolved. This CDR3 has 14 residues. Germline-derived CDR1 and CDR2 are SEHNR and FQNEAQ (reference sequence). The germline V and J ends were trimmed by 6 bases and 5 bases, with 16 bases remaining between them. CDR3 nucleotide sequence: TGTGCCAGCAGAGACATCTCGGGTAGGGAGACCCAGTACTTC. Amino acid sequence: CASRDISGRETQYF.

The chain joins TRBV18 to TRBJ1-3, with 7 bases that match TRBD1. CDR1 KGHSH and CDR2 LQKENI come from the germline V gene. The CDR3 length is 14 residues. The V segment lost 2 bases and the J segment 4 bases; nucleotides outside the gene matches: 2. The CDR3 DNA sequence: TGTGCCAGCTCACCAGACAGGGCGGGAAACACCATATATTTT. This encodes CASSPDRAGNTIYF.

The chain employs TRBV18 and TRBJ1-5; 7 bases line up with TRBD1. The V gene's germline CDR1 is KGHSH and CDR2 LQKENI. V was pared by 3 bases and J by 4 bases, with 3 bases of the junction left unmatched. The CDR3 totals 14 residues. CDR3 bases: TGTGCCAGCTCACCCGGGACAGCTAATCAGCCCCAGCATTTT. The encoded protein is CASSPGTANQPQHF.

CDR3 DNA: TGTGCCAGCAGGAAAGACGGGAATCAGCCCCAGCATTTT. Amino acid sequence: CASRKDGNQPQHF. V is TRBV2 and J is TRBJ1-5; D gene uncertain. V lost 6 bases and J 4 bases, leaving 10 bases between the germline ends. This CDR3 has 13 amino acids. Germline assignment: CDR1 SNHLY and CDR2 FYNNEI.

The CDR3 protein is CASSRAGGRENEQFF. The CDR3 nucleotides read TGTGCCAGCAGCAGAGCGGGGGGGCGTGAGAATGAGCAGTTCTTC. The chain carries TRBV4-2 and TRBJ2-1; 10 bases fit TRBD2. CDR3 size: 15 residues. CDR1 is LGHNA and CDR2 is YNFKEQ in the germline V gene. With 5 bases clipped from V and 7 bases from J, the junction kept 8 bases outside the gene matches.

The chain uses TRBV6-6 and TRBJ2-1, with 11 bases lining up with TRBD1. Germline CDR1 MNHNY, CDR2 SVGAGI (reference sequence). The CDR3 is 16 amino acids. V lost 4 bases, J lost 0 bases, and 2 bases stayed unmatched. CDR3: CASSLGTGGSYNEQFF. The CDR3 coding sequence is TGTGCCAGCAGTTTGGGGACAGGGGGCTCCTACAATGAGCAGTTCTTC.

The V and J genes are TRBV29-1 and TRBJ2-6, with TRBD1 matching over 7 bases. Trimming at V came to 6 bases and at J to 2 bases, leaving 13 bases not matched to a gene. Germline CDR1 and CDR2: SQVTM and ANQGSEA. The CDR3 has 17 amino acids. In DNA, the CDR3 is TGCAGCGTCGTAATAAGACAGGGTTTGGCTGGGGCCAACGTCCTGACTTTC. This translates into CSVVIRQGLAGANVLTF.

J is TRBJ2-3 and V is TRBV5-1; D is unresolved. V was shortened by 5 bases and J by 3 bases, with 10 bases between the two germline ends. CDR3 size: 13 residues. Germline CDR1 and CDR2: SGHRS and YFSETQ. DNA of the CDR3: TGCGCCAGCAGAGGGTTGTTTACAGATACGCAGTATTTT. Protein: CASRGLFTDTQYF.

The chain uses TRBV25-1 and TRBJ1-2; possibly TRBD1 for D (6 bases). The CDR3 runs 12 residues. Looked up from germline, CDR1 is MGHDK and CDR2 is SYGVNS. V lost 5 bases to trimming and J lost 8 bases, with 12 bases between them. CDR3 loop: CASSSGVRGYTF. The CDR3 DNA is TGTGCCAGCAGTTCAGGGGTTCGCGGCTACACCTTC.

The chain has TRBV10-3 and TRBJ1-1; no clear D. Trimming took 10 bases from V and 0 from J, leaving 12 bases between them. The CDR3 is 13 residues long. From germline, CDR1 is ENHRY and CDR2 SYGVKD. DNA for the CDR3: TGTGCCACCAAAGACAATCTGAACACTGAAGCTTTCTTT. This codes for CATKDNLNTEAFF.

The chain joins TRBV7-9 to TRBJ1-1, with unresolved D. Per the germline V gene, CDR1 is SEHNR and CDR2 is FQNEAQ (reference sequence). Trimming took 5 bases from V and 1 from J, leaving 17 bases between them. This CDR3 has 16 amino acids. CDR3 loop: CASSPGNPGKNTEAFF. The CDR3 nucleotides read TGTGCCAGCAGCCCCGGTAATCCCGGCAAGAACACTGAAGCTTTCTTT.

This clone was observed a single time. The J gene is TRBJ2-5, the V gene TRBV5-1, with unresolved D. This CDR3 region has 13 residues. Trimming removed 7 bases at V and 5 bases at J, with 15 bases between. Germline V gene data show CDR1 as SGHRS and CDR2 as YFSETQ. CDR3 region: CASALTMGETQYF. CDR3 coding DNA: TGCGCCAGCGCCCTGACAATGGGGGAGACCCAGTACTTC. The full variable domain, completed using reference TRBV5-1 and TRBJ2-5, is KAGVTQTPRYLIKTRGQQVTLSCSPISGHRSVSWYQQTPGQGLQFLFEYFSETQRNKGNFPGRFSGRQFSNSRSEMNVSTLELGDSALYLCASALTMGETQYFGPGTRLLVL.

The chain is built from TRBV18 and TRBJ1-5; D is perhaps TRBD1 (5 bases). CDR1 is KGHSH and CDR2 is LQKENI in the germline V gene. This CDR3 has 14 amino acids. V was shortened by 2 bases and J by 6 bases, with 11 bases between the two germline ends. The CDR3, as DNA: TGTGCCAGCTCACCAGAGGGGTTGAGTCAGCCCCAGCATTTT. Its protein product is CASSPEGLSQPQHF.

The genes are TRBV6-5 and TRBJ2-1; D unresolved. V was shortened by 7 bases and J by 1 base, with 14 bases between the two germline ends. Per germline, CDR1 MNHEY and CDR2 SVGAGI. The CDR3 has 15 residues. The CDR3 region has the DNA TGTGCCAGCAAGGTCTCACTTTCATCCTACAATGAGCAGTTCTTC. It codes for CASKVSLSSYNEQFF.

The CDR3 region is CASSQRGGQVNEQFF. The CDR3 DNA reads TGTGCCAGCAGCCAGCGGGGGGGCCAGGTCAATGAGCAGTTCTTC. V gene TRBV11-1 combines with J gene TRBJ2-1, with 10 bases fitting TRBD2. This CDR3 contains 15 residues. The germline V gene has CDR1 SGHAT and CDR2 FQDESV (reference sequence). Trimming took 5 bases from V and 6 from J; bases not matched to a gene: 7.

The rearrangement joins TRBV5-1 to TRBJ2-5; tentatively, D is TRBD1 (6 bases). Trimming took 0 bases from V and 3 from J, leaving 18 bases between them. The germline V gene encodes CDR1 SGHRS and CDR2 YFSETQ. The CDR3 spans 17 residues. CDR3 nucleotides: TGCGCCAGCAGCTTGGGGCCACCAAGGGGGTACGAAGAGACCCAGTACTTC. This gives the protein CASSLGPPRGYEETQYF. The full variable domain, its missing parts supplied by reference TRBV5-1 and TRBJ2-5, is KAGVTQTPRYLIKTRGQQVTLSCSPISGHRSVSWYQQTPGQGLQFLFEYFSETQRNKGNFPGRFSGRQFSNSRSEMNVSTLELGDSALYLCASSLGPPRGYEETQYFGPGTRLLVL.

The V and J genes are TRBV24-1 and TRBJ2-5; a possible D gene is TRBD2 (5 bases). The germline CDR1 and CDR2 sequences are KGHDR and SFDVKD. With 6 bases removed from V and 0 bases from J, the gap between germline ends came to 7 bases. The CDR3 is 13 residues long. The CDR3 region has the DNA TGTGCCACCAGTAAGAGGGACCAAGAGACCCAGTACTTC. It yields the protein CATSKRDQETQYF.

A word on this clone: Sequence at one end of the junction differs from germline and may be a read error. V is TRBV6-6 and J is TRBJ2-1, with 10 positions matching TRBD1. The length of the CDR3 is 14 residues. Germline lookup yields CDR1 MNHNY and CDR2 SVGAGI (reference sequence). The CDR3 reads CASSLTGGYYEQFF. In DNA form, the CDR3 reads TGTGCCAGCAGCCTGACAGGGGGCTACTATGAGCAGTTCTTC.

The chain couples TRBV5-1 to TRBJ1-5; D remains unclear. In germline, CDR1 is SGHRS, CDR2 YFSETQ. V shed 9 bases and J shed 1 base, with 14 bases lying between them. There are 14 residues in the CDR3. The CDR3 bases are TGCGCCACCACCGGGGAGGGAAGCAATCAGCCCCAGCATTTT. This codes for CATTGEGSNQPQHF.

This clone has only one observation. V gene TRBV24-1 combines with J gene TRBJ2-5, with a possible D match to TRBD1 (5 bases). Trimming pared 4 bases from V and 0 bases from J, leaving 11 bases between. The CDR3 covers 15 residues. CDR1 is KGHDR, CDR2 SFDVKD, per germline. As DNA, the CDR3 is TGTGCCACCAGTGACCTGTACAGGAACCAAGAGACCCAGTACTTC. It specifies CATSDLYRNQETQYF.

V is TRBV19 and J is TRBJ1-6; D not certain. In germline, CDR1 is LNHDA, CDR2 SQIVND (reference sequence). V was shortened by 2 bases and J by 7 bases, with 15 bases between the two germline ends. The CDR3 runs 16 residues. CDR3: CASSIPSRGGNSPLHF. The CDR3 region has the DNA TGTGCCAGTAGTATACCCTCCCGGGGTGGAAATTCACCCCTCCACTTT.

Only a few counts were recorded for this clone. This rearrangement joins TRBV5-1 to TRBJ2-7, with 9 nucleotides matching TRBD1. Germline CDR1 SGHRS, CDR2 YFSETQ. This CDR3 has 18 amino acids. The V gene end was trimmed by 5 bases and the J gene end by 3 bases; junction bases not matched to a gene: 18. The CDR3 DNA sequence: TGCGCCAGCAGATACGGACAGGGGCCCGCCAAAATCCTCTACGAGCAGTACGTC. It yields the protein CASRYGQGPAKILYEQYV.

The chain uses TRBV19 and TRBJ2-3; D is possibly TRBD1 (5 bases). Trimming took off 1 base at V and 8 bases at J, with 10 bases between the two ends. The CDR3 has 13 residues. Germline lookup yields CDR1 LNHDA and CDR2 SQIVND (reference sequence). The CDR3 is CASSIVPQGTQYF. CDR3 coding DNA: TGTGCCAGTAGTATAGTCCCCCAGGGTACGCAGTATTTT.

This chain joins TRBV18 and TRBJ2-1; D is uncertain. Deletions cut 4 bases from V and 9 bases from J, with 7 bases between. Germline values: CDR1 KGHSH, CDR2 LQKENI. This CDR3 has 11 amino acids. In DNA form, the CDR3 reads TGTGCCAGCTCACTCCAAACTGAGCAGTTCTTC. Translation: CASSLQTEQFF.